The 32 T cell receptor beta chains given below trace back to one sample, sequenced in a study of cytomegalovirus exposure and HLA in healthy donors. Amplification used 60 Vbeta primers and 13 Jbeta primers. TCRdb's copy holds only in-frame clones and misses some; the assay was immunoSEQ multiplex PCR. The data contain about 150,000 clones, more than 70% of them singletons. Sequenced sample: PBMCs. These receptors originate from a young man in good health and CMV-seropositive.

The chain carries TRBV6-1 and TRBJ2-7, with D perhaps TRBD2 (5 bases). Trimming pared 10 bases from V and 1 base from J, leaving 14 bases between. The germline gives CDR1 MNHNS, CDR2 SASEGT. The CDR3 sequence is 13 residues long. CDR3: CATTKSGSYEQYF. CDR3 DNA: TGTGCCACCACTAAGTCGGGGTCCTACGAGCAGTACTTC.

This sequence joins TRBV10-3 and TRBJ2-1; TRBD2 is a possible D gene (6 bases). This CDR3 comprises 15 residues. Looked up from germline, CDR1 is ENHRY and CDR2 is SYGVKD. Trimming removed 6 bases at V and 5 bases at J, with 17 bases between. For the CDR3, the DNA is TGTGCCATCAGGGAAGAGGGACTCCAGGACAATGAGCAGTTCTTC. Translation: CAIREEGLQDNEQFF.

This clone was picked up a small number of times. This sequence joins TRBV28 and TRBJ1-2; D is possibly TRBD1 (6 bases). V was shortened by 3 bases and J by 7 bases, with 9 bases between the two germline ends. Germline V CDR1 and CDR2: MDHEN, SYDVKM. There are 12 residues in the CDR3. CDR3: CASSLQGFGYTF. The CDR3 nucleotides read TGTGCCAGCAGTTTGCAGGGGTTTGGCTACACCTTC.

This clone appeared a single time. The CDR3, as DNA: TGTGCCAAGACCGGGACAGGATCCTACGAGCAGTACTTC. Its translation: CAKTGTGSYEQYF. This chain joins TRBV10-3 and TRBJ2-7, with 8 bases fitting TRBD1. Germline CDR1 ENHRY, CDR2 SYGVKD. The V gene end was trimmed by 10 bases and the J gene end by 1 base; junction bases not matched to a gene: 6. CDR3 size: 13 residues.

The rearrangement joins TRBV19 to TRBJ2-7; the D is unclear. Germline V gene data show CDR1 as LNHDA and CDR2 as SQIVND (reference sequence). Trimming cost V 8 bases and J 6 bases, with 14 bases left between them. The CDR3 length is 12 residues. The CDR3 DNA reads as TGTGCCAGTGCCCCCGGAGCTAGCGAGCAGTACTTC. This sequence encodes CASAPGASEQYF.

The chain couples TRBV2 to TRBJ2-2, with 14 bases identical to TRBD2. In germline, CDR1 is SNHLY, CDR2 FYNNEI. Trimming at V came to 6 bases and at J to 0 bases, leaving 6 bases not matched to a gene. CDR3 length equals 18 residues. The CDR3 coding sequence is TGTGCCAGCAGCGCGCCGGGACTAGCGGGGGCGAACACCGGGGAGCTGTTTTTT. It yields the protein CASSAPGLAGANTGELFF.

The chain uses TRBV7-6 and TRBJ1-1; a possible D gene is TRBD1 (6 bases). This CDR3 has 15 residues. In germline, CDR1 is SGHVS, CDR2 FNYEAQ. Between the trimmed V and J ends, which lost 4 bases and 0 bases, there was a span of 12 bases. The CDR3 loop reads CASSSQTGMNTEAFF. CDR3 DNA sequence: TGTGCCAGCAGCTCGCAAACAGGGATGAACACTGAAGCTTTCTTT.

This clone has just a few counts. Mismatch with germline at one junction end may stem from a read error. V and J are TRBV10-3 and TRBJ2-2; D remains ambiguous. The length of the CDR3 is 12 residues. Per the germline V gene, CDR1 is ENHRY and CDR2 is SYGVKD. DNA of the CDR3: TGTGCCAGCAGTTTTCGGACCGGGGAGCTGTTTTTT. As protein: CASSFRTGELFF.

The J gene is TRBJ2-4, the V gene TRBV10-1; 10 bases fit TRBD2. The V gene's germline CDR1 is WNHNN and CDR2 SYGVQD (reference sequence). This CDR3 contains 15 residues. Losses at the gene ends were 0 bases for V and 9 bases for J; bases not matched to a gene: 5. The DNA for the CDR3 is TGCGCCAGCAGTGAGTCTAGCGGGAGGCTCGGCATTCAGTACTTC. Its protein is CASSESSGRLGIQYF.

The chain links TRBV7-8 to TRBJ1-1, with 7 bases aligning to TRBD1. CDR1 is SGHVS, CDR2 FQNEAQ, per germline. The ends lost 5 bases at V and 0 bases at J; junction bases unmatched: 6. The CDR3 sequence is 15 residues long. This CDR3 reads CASSPRQGLNTEAFF. CDR3 DNA sequence: TGTGCCAGCAGCCCGAGACAGGGCCTGAACACTGAAGCTTTCTTT.

V and J are TRBV5-1 and TRBJ1-3; D is unresolved. Trimming cost V 2 bases and J 3 bases, with 9 bases left between them. CDR3 length: 14 amino acids. CDR1 is SGHRS, CDR2 YFSETQ, per germline. CDR3 coding DNA: TGCGCCAGCAGCTTAGACACGATTGGAAACACCATATATTTT. Translated, it gives CASSLDTIGNTIYF. The full variable domain, completed using reference TRBV5-1 and TRBJ1-3, is KAGVTQTPRYLIKTRGQQVTLSCSPISGHRSVSWYQQTPGQGLQFLFEYFSETQRNKGNFPGRFSGRQFSNSRSEMNVSTLELGDSALYLCASSLDTIGNTIYFGEGSWLTVV.

The chain recombines TRBV2 with TRBJ2-7; 10 bases line up with TRBD1. The germline gives CDR1 SNHLY, CDR2 FYNNEI. The CDR3 extends over 13 amino acids. The trim removed 5 bases at V and 7 bases at J, leaving 5 bases unmatched. The CDR3: CASSLGQGREQYF. As DNA, the CDR3 is TGTGCCAGCAGTTTGGGACAGGGGCGGGAGCAGTACTTC.

This chain joins TRBV25-1 and TRBJ2-4; 7 bases are a match to TRBD2. The CDR3 runs to 14 residues. Per germline, CDR1 MGHDK and CDR2 SYGVNS. The ends lost 4 bases at V and 7 bases at J; junction bases unmatched: 7. CDR3 nucleotide sequence: TGTGCCAGCAGTGCTAGCGGTGAGAGTAACATTCAGTACTTC. It yields the protein CASSASGESNIQYF.

The V and J genes are TRBV28 and TRBJ1-5; TRBD1 is a possible D gene (5 bases). Germline assignment: CDR1 MDHEN and CDR2 SYDVKM. The CDR3 extends over 17 amino acids. The V end was cut by 6 bases, the J end by 7 bases, with 25 bases between. The CDR3 region has the DNA TGTGCCAGCAGCCAGGGAGGGTTTTTGACCTTACGCCAGCCCCAGCATTTT. It codes for CASSQGGFLTLRQPQHF.

This chain uses TRBV29-1 with TRBJ1-2, with 7 bases fitting TRBD1. The CDR3 is made up of 14 amino acids. Trimming took 6 bases from V and 3 from J; bases not matched to a gene: 10. Germline loops: CDR1 SQVTM, CDR2 ANQGSEA. Here the CDR3 DNA reads TGCAGCGTGGGAACAGGGGCGCCATACTATGGCTACACCTTC. Translated, it gives CSVGTGAPYYGYTF.

This chain links TRBV5-1 with TRBJ1-4; 8 bases are shared with TRBD1. The J segment lost 0 bases and the V segment lost 4 bases, leaving 8 bases of the junction unmatched. This CDR3 is built from 17 residues. The germline CDR1 and CDR2 sequences are SGHRS and YFSETQ. In nucleotides, the CDR3 is TGCGCCAGCAGCCTCGGGACAGGACGTGCAACTAATGAAAAACTGTTTTTT. Translating gives CASSLGTGRATNEKLFF.

This chain links TRBV6-1 with TRBJ1-5; tentatively, D is TRBD1 (6 bases). The CDR3 is 14 residues long. V lost 5 bases, J lost 6 bases, and 14 bases lay in between. The germline gives CDR1 MNHNS, CDR2 SASEGT. The CDR3 region is CASSLQGMGQPQHF. The DNA for the CDR3 is TGTGCCAGCAGTTTACAGGGCATGGGTCAGCCCCAGCATTTT.

This clone has just one count. This chain links TRBV27 with TRBJ1-1; a possible D gene is TRBD1 (5 bases). CDR1 is MNHEY and CDR2 is SMNVEV in the germline V gene (reference sequence). The CDR3 loop spans 12 amino acids. V lost 6 bases, J lost 6 bases, and 11 bases lay in between. CDR3 sequence: CASSQGLSEAFF. Here the CDR3 DNA reads TGTGCCAGCAGCCAGGGTCTGTCTGAAGCTTTCTTT.

Turning to this clone: One end of the junction fails to match germline, which may point to a read error. The V gene is TRBV11-2, the J gene TRBJ2-5, with 11 nucleotides matching TRBD2. In germline, CDR1 is SGHAT, CDR2 FQNNGV. The CDR3 loop spans 16 amino acids. CDR3 amino acids: CASSIEGLAVRETQYF. The CDR3 DNA is TGTGCCAGCAGCATAGAGGGACTAGCGGTTCGGGAGACCCAGTACTTC.

The rearrangement links TRBV25-1 to TRBJ1-1, with D possibly being TRBD1 (5 bases). Trimming cost V 4 bases and J 7 bases, with 13 bases left between them. Germline loops: CDR1 MGHDK, CDR2 SYGVNS. CDR3 length equals 13 residues. The CDR3 loop is CASSVPGRYEAFF. Written as DNA, the CDR3 is TGTGCCAGCAGTGTTCCAGGGCGGTATGAAGCTTTCTTT.

The J gene is TRBJ2-1, the V gene TRBV15; possibly TRBD2 for D (5 bases). Trimming removed 5 bases from V and 10 bases from J, with 12 bases in between. The CDR3 extends over 12 amino acids. Germline V CDR1 and CDR2: LNHNV, YYDKDF (reference sequence). The CDR3: CATSGGHAEQFF. The CDR3 nucleotides read TGTGCCACCAGCGGAGGCCACGCGGAGCAGTTCTTC.

CDR3 nucleotide sequence: TGCAGCGTTGGGTCGGGGTTAGGGGAGACCCAGTACTTC. As protein: CSVGSGLGETQYF. The V and J genes are TRBV29-1 and TRBJ2-5; D is perhaps TRBD2 (5 bases). Between the trimmed V and J ends, which lost 4 bases and 5 bases, there was a span of 14 bases. From germline, CDR1 is SQVTM and CDR2 ANQGSEA. CDR3 size: 13 residues.

This clone was seen just once. The chain employs TRBV9 and TRBJ2-5, with D possibly TRBD2 on 6 matching bases. Trimming removed 2 bases from V and 1 base from J, with 12 bases in between. The CDR3 spans 15 residues. CDR1 is SGDLS, CDR2 YYNGEE, per germline. This chain's CDR3 is CASSVMGGLQETQYF. For the CDR3, the DNA is TGTGCCAGCAGCGTTATGGGGGGACTCCAAGAGACCCAGTACTTC.

Concerning this clone itself: Compared with germline, one end of the junction differs, possibly owing to a read error. This chain links TRBV7-8 with TRBJ1-1; D perhaps matches TRBD1 (6 bases). Per germline, CDR1 SGHVS and CDR2 FQNEAQ. This CDR3 has 16 amino acids. CDR3 protein: CARSLESRGRGTEAFF. CDR3 coding DNA: TGTGCCCGCAGCTTAGAGTCCCGGGGCAGGGGCACTGAAGCTTTCTTT.

This clone was observed a single time. The chain carries TRBV5-1 and TRBJ2-7, with TRBD1 matching 10 bases. The ends lost 0 bases at V and 2 bases at J; junction bases unmatched: 5. Germline lookup yields CDR1 SGHRS and CDR2 YFSETQ. This CDR3 spans 16 amino acids. The CDR3 DNA reads TGCGCCAGCAGCTTGGCGTCCGGGACAGGGGCCTACGAGCAGTACTTC. This encodes CASSLASGTGAYEQYF.

V is TRBV7-2 and J is TRBJ2-3, with D possibly TRBD2 on 6 matching bases. The CDR3 extends over 14 amino acids. Germline-derived CDR1 and CDR2 are SGHTA and FQGNSA. Trimming stripped 5 bases from V and 9 bases from J, with 18 bases between. CDR3 DNA: TGTGCCAGCAGCCCCCAGTCTAGCGTCGAGACGCAGTATTTT. Translation: CASSPQSSVETQYF.

This chain links TRBV5-1 with TRBJ1-6, with 7 bases fitting TRBD1. The germline gives CDR1 SGHRS, CDR2 YFSETQ. The V gene end was trimmed by 4 bases and the J gene end by 5 bases; junction bases not matched to a gene: 6. The CDR3 has 15 amino acids. The CDR3 nucleotides read TGCGCCAGCAGCCCATCCGGGACAGATAATTCACCCCTCCACTTT. This translates into CASSPSGTDNSPLHF.

This clone was observed a handful of times. This chain links TRBV6-6 with TRBJ2-7; D gene unclear. The CDR3 is 16 amino acids. Deletions cut 7 bases from V and 0 bases from J, with 19 bases between. Germline V gene lookup returns CDR1 MNHNY and CDR2 SVGAGI (reference sequence). The CDR3 bases are TGTGCCAGCACTATAAGTACTACTATAGGCTCCTACGAGCAGTACTTC. Translated, it gives CASTISTTIGSYEQYF.

This rearrangement joins TRBV27 to TRBJ1-2, with a tentative D call TRBD1 (6 bases). The germline V gene encodes CDR1 MNHEY and CDR2 SMNVEV (reference sequence). This CDR3 has 14 residues. With 6 bases removed from V and 5 bases from J, the gap between germline ends came to 16 bases. The CDR3 protein is CASSLRGGEYGYTF. The CDR3 nucleotides are TGTGCCAGCAGCCTCAGAGGGGGGGAGTATGGCTACACCTTC.

The chain carries TRBV5-1 and TRBJ2-2; TRBD2 agrees at 13 bases. Trimming removed 3 bases from V and 0 bases from J; junction bases left unmatched: 2. The CDR3 covers 17 residues. In germline, CDR1 is SGHRS, CDR2 YFSETQ. The CDR3: CASSWTSGSPNTGELFF. CDR3 coding DNA: TGCGCCAGCAGCTGGACTAGCGGGAGCCCGAACACCGGGGAGCTGTTTTTT. The whole variable domain, remainder taken from reference TRBV5-1 and TRBJ2-2, is KAGVTQTPRYLIKTRGQQVTLSCSPISGHRSVSWYQQTPGQGLQFLFEYFSETQRNKGNFPGRFSGRQFSNSRSEMNVSTLELGDSALYLCASSWTSGSPNTGELFFGEGSRLTVL.

Only a few counts were recorded for this clone. V and J are TRBV28 and TRBJ2-7, with 8 bases that match TRBD1. From germline, CDR1 is MDHEN and CDR2 SYDVKM. This CDR3 has 14 amino acids. Unmatched junction bases numbered 5, after V lost 6 bases and J lost 1 base. The CDR3 loop reads CASREQGESYEQYF. The CDR3 nucleotides are TGTGCCAGCAGGGAACAGGGGGAATCCTACGAGCAGTACTTC. Full variable domain (missing parts from reference TRBV28 and TRBJ2-7): DVKVTQSSRYLVKRTGEKVFLECVQDMDHENMFWYRQDPGLGLRLIYFSYDVKMKEKGDIPEGYSVSREKKERFSLILESASTNQTSMYLCASREQGESYEQYFGPGTRLTVT.

V and J are TRBV6-5 and TRBJ1-1, with no clear D. With 0 bases removed from V and 3 bases from J, the gap between germline ends came to 8 bases. The CDR3 is made up of 14 amino acids. Germline V gene sequence: CDR1 MNHEY, CDR2 SVGAGI. The CDR3 region is CASSYSSGYTEAFF. In DNA form, the CDR3 reads TGTGCCAGCAGTTACTCGAGTGGTTACACTGAAGCTTTCTTT.